The 22 T cell receptor beta chains below come from one sample, sequenced in a study of T-cell memory formation after mild COVID-19. TCRdb reprocessed the 5' RACE reads via MiXCR and lists one record per CDR3 protein. This sample yields about 300,000 distinct CDR3 sequences, of which less than 20% are seen a single time; under 25% belongs to the top ten. The sample comprised PBMCs or a T cell subset sorted from them (not recorded which). All receptors come from a man between 18 and 29 years old who had mild COVID-19 (a few samples of this study predate the infection). Cell type and time point are not known.

In this sample, this clonotype turned up a few times. The chain employs TRBV24-1 and TRBJ2-5; D is possibly TRBD1 (6 bases). Germline V CDR1 and CDR2: KGHDR, SFDVKD. The V gene lost 7 bases and the J gene lost 4 bases, with 15 bases spanning the gap. CDR3 length: 14 residues. CDR3 region: CATSSSGAGETQYF. The CDR3 nucleotides are TGTGCCACCAGCAGTTCAGGGGCTGGAGAGACCCAGTACTTC.

The chain uses TRBV7-9 and TRBJ2-1, with 15 bases aligning to TRBD2. V was clipped by 7 bases and J by 2 bases; unmatched bases: 12. The CDR3 covers 19 residues. Per germline, CDR1 SEHNR and CDR2 FQNEAQ (reference sequence). DNA of the CDR3: TGTGCCAGCACTCCGACGCGGACTAGCGGGGGGGCCGCCTACAATGAGCAGTTCTTC. It yields the protein CASTPTRTSGGAAYNEQFF.

The chain uses TRBV6-5 and TRBJ1-1; 7 nucleotides agree with TRBD1. The length of the CDR3 is 16 residues. Looked up from germline, CDR1 is MNHEY and CDR2 is SVGAGI. J lost 5 bases, V lost 0 bases, and 9 bases had no gene match. As DNA, the CDR3 is TGTGCCAGCAGTTACTCGACTCAGCAGGGGGGGACTGAAGCTTTCTTT. Translation gives CASSYSTQQGGTEAFF.

This clonotype was seen ten or more times. The chain joins TRBV5-1 to TRBJ2-6; TRBD1 matches 7 bases. Trimming took 7 bases from V and 0 from J; bases not matched to a gene: 4. The CDR3 extends over 15 amino acids. CDR1 SGHRS and CDR2 YFSETQ come from the germline V gene. In DNA, the CDR3 is TGCGCCAGCGGACAGGTTGACTCTGGGGCCAACGTCCTGACTTTC. Residues: CASGQVDSGANVLTF.

The chain carries TRBV5-1 and TRBJ2-3, with D uncertain. There are 15 residues in the CDR3. Trimming shortened V by 0 bases and J by 1 base, and 9 bases separated the two germline ends. From germline, CDR1 is SGHRS and CDR2 YFSETQ. CDR3 nucleotide sequence: TGCGCCAGCAGCTTGGATGGGGTAGGCACAGATACGCAGTATTTT. As protein: CASSLDGVGTDTQYF. Based on the CDR3 plus reference TRBV5-1 and TRBJ2-3, the full variable domain is KAGVTQTPRYLIKTRGQQVTLSCSPISGHRSVSWYQQTPGQGLQFLFEYFSETQRNKGNFPGRFSGRQFSNSRSEMNVSTLELGDSALYLCASSLDGVGTDTQYFGPGTRLTVL.

This chain uses TRBV5-1 with TRBJ2-5, with D tentatively TRBD2 (6 bases). CDR1 and CDR2 (germline): SGHRS, YFSETQ. This CDR3 comprises 13 residues. The ends were cut back, 6 bases at V and 5 bases at J, with 14 bases in the middle. This chain's CDR3 is CASKTGVRETQYF. For the CDR3, the DNA is TGCGCCAGCAAGACGGGGGTAAGGGAGACCCAGTACTTC.

This clonotype occurred a few times. V usage is TRBV14 and J usage is TRBJ2-3, with TRBD2 matching over 9 bases. Trimming took 4 bases from V and 2 from J; bases not matched to a gene: 7. This CDR3 region has 16 residues. In germline, CDR1 is SGHDN, CDR2 FVKESK. CDR3 bases: TGTGCCAGCAGCCTGCTGACTAGCGGAACCACAGATACGCAGTATTTT. Translation gives CASSLLTSGTTDTQYF. Supplemented by reference TRBV14 and TRBJ2-3, the full variable domain reads EAGVTQFPSHSVIEKGQTVTLRCDPISGHDNLYWYRRVMGKEIKFLLHFVKESKQDESGMPNNRFLAERTGGTYSTLKVQPAELEDSGVYFCASSLLTSGTTDTQYFGPGTRLTVL.

This clonotype was observed a few times. This chain uses TRBV7-9 with TRBJ1-1, with D hard to call. The CDR3 covers 11 residues. The germline V and J ends were trimmed by 5 bases and 3 bases, with 4 bases remaining between them. The germline gives CDR1 SEHNR, CDR2 FQNEAQ (reference sequence). This CDR3 reads CASSQYTEAFF. In DNA, the CDR3 is TGTGCCAGCAGCCAATACACTGAAGCTTTCTTT.

This clonotype was seen many times. The chain uses TRBV15 and TRBJ2-3; tentative D call: TRBD1 (6 bases). Trimming left V 0 bases short and J 1 base short, with 14 bases between. Germline V CDR1 and CDR2: LNHNV, YYDKDF (reference sequence). The CDR3 runs 17 residues. The CDR3 loop is CATSRDPAEGGTDTQYF. The CDR3 DNA reads TGTGCCACCAGCAGAGATCCGGCTGAGGGGGGCACAGATACGCAGTATTTT. Together with reference TRBV15 and TRBJ2-3, the CDR3 gives the full variable domain: DAMVIQNPRYQVTQFGKPVTLSCSQTLNHNVMYWYQQKSSQAPKLLFHYYDKDFNNEADTPDNFQSRRPNTSFCFLDIRSPGLGDTAMYLCATSRDPAEGGTDTQYFGPGTRLTVL.

This clonotype was seen a few times. This rearrangement joins TRBV5-1 to TRBJ1-6; TRBD1 matches at 9 bases. CDR1 SGHRS and CDR2 YFSETQ come from the germline V gene. V dropped 0 bases and J dropped 6; count of bases not matched to a gene: 1. The CDR3 is 15 residues long. CDR3 DNA sequence: TGCGCCAGCAGCTTGGAGGGACAGGGTAATTCACCCCTCCACTTT. This sequence encodes CASSLEGQGNSPLHF.

This clonotype appeared a few times. The chain recombines TRBV7-2 with TRBJ1-2, with TRBD1 matching 8 bases. The V gene end was trimmed by 3 bases and the J gene end by 7 bases; junction bases not matched to a gene: 10. This CDR3 comprises 15 residues. Germline values: CDR1 SGHTA, CDR2 FQGNSA. CDR3 nucleotide sequence: TGTGCCAGCAGCTTCAACCCCCCAGGGGGCAGTGGCTACACCTTC. Its protein product is CASSFNPPGGSGYTF.

This chain connects TRBV9 to TRBJ1-1; D is possibly TRBD1 (5 bases). The CDR3 is 15 residues long. Looked up from germline, CDR1 is SGDLS and CDR2 is YYNGEE. Deletions cut 2 bases from V and 5 bases from J, with 16 bases between. The CDR3 here is CASSVSGSRGTEAFF. Here the CDR3 DNA reads TGTGCCAGCAGCGTGTCTGGCAGCCGGGGGACTGAAGCTTTCTTT.

This clonotype is medium-sized by share. The chain employs TRBV7-2 and TRBJ2-1; tentative D call: TRBD2 (6 bases). The length of the CDR3 is 14 residues. Germline CDR1 SGHTA, CDR2 FQGNSA. Trimming shortened V by 5 bases and J by 4 bases, and 12 bases separated the two germline ends. The CDR3 DNA reads TGTGCCAGCAGCCCGCCGGAGGGGTACAATGAGCAGTTCTTC. Translated: CASSPPEGYNEQFF.

This clonotype was recorded at least ten times. The chain has TRBV9 and TRBJ2-5; D gene ambiguous. Looked up from germline, CDR1 is SGDLS and CDR2 is YYNGEE. V was cut by 0 bases and J by 2 bases, with 8 bases left in between. The CDR3 extends over 14 amino acids. This CDR3 reads CASSVGFSQETQYF. CDR3 in DNA: TGTGCCAGCAGCGTAGGCTTCAGTCAAGAGACCCAGTACTTC.

This chain joins TRBV29-1 and TRBJ1-2; D remains ambiguous. The V gene lost 3 bases and the J gene lost 7 bases, with 15 bases spanning the gap. The germline V gene has CDR1 SQVTM and CDR2 ANQGSEA. The CDR3 consists of 13 residues. CDR3 coding DNA: TGCAGCGTTGAGGTGGTCCGAGCCTCTGGCTACACCTTC. Its protein is CSVEVVRASGYTF.

This clonotype occurred a few times. The chain links TRBV7-2 to TRBJ2-3; D is undetermined. The length of the CDR3 is 16 residues. Germline V gives CDR1 SGHTA, CDR2 FQGNSA. The V and J ends lost 1 base and 3 bases respectively, with 14 bases between them. The CDR3 spells CASSLVSPAKTDTQYF. CDR3 in DNA: TGTGCCAGCAGCTTAGTGTCTCCAGCGAAGACAGATACGCAGTATTTT.

The CDR3: CASSSGHSWGQYF. The CDR3 DNA follows: TGTGCCAGCAGTTCGGGCCACTCCTGGGGGCAGTATTTT. The rearrangement links TRBV5-6 to TRBJ2-3, with D hard to call. In germline, CDR1 is SGHDT, CDR2 YYEEEE. The V end lost 5 bases, the J end lost 11 bases, and 18 bases lay between the germline ends. The CDR3 sequence is 13 residues long. Drawing the rest from reference TRBV5-6 and TRBJ2-3, the complete variable domain is DAGVTQSPTHLIKTRGQQVTLRCSPKSGHDTVSWYQQALGQGPQFIFQYYEEEERQRGNFPDRFSGHQFPNYSSELNVNALLLGDSALYLCASSSGHSWGQYFGPGTRLTVL.

This clonotype was picked up a small number of times. The rearrangement links TRBV5-1 to TRBJ1-1; D gene ambiguous. The CDR3 has 12 amino acids. Germline V gene sequence: CDR1 SGHRS, CDR2 YFSETQ. Trimming pared 5 bases from V and 4 bases from J, leaving 9 bases between. CDR3 DNA sequence: TGCGCCAGCAGTGGGTTATCCACTGAAGCTTTCTTT. This translates into CASSGLSTEAFF.

This clonotype has more than one count but fewer than ten. V is TRBV28 and J is TRBJ2-7, with no clear D. This CDR3 spans 12 amino acids. V lost 7 bases, J lost 2 bases, and 9 bases lay in between. From germline, CDR1 is MDHEN and CDR2 SYDVKM. The CDR3 here is CASTSDPYEQYF. For the CDR3, the DNA is TGTGCCAGCACGTCAGATCCCTACGAGCAGTACTTC.

This clonotype is a singleton in its sample. The CDR3 DNA reads as TGTGCCAGCAGCCAAGATCCTAGCCAAGAGACCCAGTACTTC. This encodes CASSQDPSQETQYF. The rearrangement uses TRBV3-1 and TRBJ2-5; D gene uncertain. Trimming shortened V by 0 bases and J by 1 base, and 6 bases separated the two germline ends. CDR1 is LGHDT and CDR2 is YNNKEL in the germline V gene (reference sequence). CDR3 length: 14 amino acids.

This clonotype was seen only a few times. Written as DNA, the CDR3 is TGTGCCAGCAGCCCTAGTCTCGATAGCTCCTACGAGCAGTACTTC. Translation gives CASSPSLDSSYEQYF. The chain uses TRBV6-2 or TRBV6-3 and TRBJ2-7; no firm D call. CDR1 is MNHEY, CDR2 SVGEGT, per germline. The CDR3 length is 15 residues. V gave up 6 bases and J gave up 0 bases, with 15 bases separating them.

The sample holds a few counts of this clonotype. The chain joins TRBV11-2 to TRBJ2-1, with D perhaps assigned TRBD1 or TRBD2 (7 bases each). This CDR3 is 16 amino acids long. Germline V gene data show CDR1 as SGHAT and CDR2 as FQNNGV. V was clipped by 5 bases and J by 5 bases, with 19 bases between them. DNA for the CDR3: TGTGCCAGCAGCGCCAAGGGACAGCGGGACAACAATGAGCAGTTCTTC. It specifies CASSAKGQRDNNEQFF.